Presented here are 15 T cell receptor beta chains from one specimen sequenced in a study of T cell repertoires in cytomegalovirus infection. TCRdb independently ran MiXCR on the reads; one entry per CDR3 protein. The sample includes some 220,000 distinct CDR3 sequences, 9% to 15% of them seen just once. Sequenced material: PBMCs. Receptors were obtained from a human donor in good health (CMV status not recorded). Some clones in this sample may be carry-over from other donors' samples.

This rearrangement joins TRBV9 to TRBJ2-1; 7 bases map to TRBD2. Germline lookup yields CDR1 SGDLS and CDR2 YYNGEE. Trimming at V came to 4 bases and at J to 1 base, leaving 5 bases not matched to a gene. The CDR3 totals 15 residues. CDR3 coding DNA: TGTGCCAGCAGCTCTGTGGGGGGGTCCTACAATGAGCAGTTCTTC. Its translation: CASSSVGGSYNEQFF.

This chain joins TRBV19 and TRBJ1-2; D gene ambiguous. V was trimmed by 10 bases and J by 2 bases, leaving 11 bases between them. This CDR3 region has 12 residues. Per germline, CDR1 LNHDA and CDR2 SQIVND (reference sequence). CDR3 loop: CATTNANYGYTF. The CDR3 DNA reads TGTGCCACCACCAATGCGAACTATGGCTACACCTTC.

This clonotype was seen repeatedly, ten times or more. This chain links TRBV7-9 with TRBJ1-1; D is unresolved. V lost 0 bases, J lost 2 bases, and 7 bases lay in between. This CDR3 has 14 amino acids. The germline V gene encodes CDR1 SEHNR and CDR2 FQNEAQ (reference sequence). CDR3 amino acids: CASSLAGINTEAFF. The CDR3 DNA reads TGTGCCAGCAGCTTAGCAGGGATCAACACTGAAGCTTTCTTT. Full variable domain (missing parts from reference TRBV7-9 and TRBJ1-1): DTGVSQNPRHKITKRGQNVTFRCDPISEHNRLYWYRQTLGQGPEFLTYFQNEAQLEKSRLLSDRFSAERPKGSFSTLEIQRTEQGDSAMYLCASSLAGINTEAFFGQGTRLTVV.

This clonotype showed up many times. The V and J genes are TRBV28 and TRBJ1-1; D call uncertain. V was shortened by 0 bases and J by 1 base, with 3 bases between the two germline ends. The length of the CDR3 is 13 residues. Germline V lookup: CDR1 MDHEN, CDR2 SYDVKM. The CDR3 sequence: CASSLWGNTEAFF. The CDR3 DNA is TGTGCCAGCAGTTTATGGGGGAACACTGAAGCTTTCTTT. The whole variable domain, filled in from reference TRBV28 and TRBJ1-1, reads DVKVTQSSRYLVKRTGEKVFLECVQDMDHENMFWYRQDPGLGLRLIYFSYDVKMKEKGDIPEGYSVSREKKERFSLILESASTNQTSMYLCASSLWGNTEAFFGQGTRLTVV.

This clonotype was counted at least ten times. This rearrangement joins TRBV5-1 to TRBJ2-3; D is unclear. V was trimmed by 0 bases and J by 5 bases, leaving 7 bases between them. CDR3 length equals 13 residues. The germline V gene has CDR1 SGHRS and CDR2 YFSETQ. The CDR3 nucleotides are TGCGCCAGCAGCTTGGAAGGACGAGATACGCAGTATTTT. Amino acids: CASSLEGRDTQYF. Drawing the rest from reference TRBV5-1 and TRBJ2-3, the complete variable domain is KAGVTQTPRYLIKTRGQQVTLSCSPISGHRSVSWYQQTPGQGLQFLFEYFSETQRNKGNFPGRFSGRQFSNSRSEMNVSTLELGDSALYLCASSLEGRDTQYFGPGTRLTVL.

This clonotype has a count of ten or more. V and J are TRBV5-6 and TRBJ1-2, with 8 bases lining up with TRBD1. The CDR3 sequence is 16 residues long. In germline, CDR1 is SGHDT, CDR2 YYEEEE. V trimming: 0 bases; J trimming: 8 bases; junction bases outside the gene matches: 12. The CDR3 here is CASSLGGTGLMGGYTF. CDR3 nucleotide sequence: TGTGCCAGCAGCTTGGGGGGGACAGGACTCATGGGGGGCTACACCTTC.

Here the CDR3 DNA reads TGCGCCAGCAGCTCTGACAGGGGTGCGGACACTGAAGCTTTCTTT. This gives the protein CASSSDRGADTEAFF. The V and J genes are TRBV5-1 and TRBJ1-1; 8 bases line up with TRBD1. The CDR3 contains 15 residues. Germline V gene data show CDR1 as SGHRS and CDR2 as YFSETQ. V lost 3 bases and J lost 3; bases outside the gene matches: 7.

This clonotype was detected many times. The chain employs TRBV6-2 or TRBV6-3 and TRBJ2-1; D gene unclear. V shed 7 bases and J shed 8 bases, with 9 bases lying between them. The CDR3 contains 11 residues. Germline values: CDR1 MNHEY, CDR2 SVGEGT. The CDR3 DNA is TGTGCCAGCACGGCCTTCGATGAGCAGTTCTTC. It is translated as CASTAFDEQFF.

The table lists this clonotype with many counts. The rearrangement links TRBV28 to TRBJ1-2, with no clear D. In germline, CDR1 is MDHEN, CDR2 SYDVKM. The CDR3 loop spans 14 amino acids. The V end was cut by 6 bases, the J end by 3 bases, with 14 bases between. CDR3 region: CASSDNAADYGYTF. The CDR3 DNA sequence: TGTGCCAGCAGCGATAATGCAGCTGACTATGGCTACACCTTC.

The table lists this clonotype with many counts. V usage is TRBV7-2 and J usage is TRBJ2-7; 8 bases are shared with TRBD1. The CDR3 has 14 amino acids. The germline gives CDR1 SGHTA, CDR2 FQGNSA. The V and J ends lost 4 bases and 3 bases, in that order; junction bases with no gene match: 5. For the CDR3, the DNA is TGTGCCAGCAGCTCGGACAGGGACGTCTACGAGCAGTACTTC. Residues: CASSSDRDVYEQYF. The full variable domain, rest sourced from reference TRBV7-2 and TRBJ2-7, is GAGVSQSPSNKVTEKGKDVELRCDPISGHTALYWYRQSLGQGLEFLIYFQGNSAPDKSGLPSDRFSAERTGGSVSTLTIQRTQQEDSAVYLCASSSDRDVYEQYFGPGTRLTVT.

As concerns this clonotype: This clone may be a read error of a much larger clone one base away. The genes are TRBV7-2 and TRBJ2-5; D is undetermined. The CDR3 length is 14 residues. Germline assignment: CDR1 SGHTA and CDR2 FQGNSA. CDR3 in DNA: TGTGTCAGCACCCCCGGAAGCATCCAAGAGACCCAGTACTTC. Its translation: CVSTPGSIQETQYF.

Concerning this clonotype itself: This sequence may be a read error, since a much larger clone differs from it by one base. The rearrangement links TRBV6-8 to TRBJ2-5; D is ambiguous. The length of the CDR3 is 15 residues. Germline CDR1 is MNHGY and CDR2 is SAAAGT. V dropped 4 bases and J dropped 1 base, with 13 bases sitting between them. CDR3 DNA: TGTGCCAGCAGTTCCTCCCTTGACATCCAAGAGACCCAGTACTTC. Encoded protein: CASSSSLDIQETQYF.

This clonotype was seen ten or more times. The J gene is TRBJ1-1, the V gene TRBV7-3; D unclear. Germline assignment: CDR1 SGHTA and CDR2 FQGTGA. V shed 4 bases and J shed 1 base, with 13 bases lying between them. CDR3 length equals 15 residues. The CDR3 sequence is CASSSRPGGNTEAFF. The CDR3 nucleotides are TGTGCCAGCAGCTCTCGACCCGGAGGGAACACTGAAGCTTTCTTT.

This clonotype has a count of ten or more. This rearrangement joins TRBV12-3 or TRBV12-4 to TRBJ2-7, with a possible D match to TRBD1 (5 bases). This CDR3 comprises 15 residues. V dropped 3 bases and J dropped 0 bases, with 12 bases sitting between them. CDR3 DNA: TGTGCCAGCAGTTTGCAGGGCCAGAACTCCTACGAGCAGTACTTC. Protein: CASSLQGQNSYEQYF.

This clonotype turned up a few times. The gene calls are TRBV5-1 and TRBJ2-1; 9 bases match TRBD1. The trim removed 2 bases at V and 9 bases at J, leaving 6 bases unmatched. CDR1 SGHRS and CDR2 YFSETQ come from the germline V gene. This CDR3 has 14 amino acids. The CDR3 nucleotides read TGCGCCAGCAGCTTCGGGACAGGGCAGGGTGAGCAGTTCTTC. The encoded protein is CASSFGTGQGEQFF.